The rows below give T cell receptor beta chains drawn from one sample of a study of technical replicates of blood from a few donors. The assay was immunoSEQ multiplex PCR, and TCRdb's table has in-frame clones only and misses some. The data hold roughly 76,000 clones, with 90% to 95% observed a single time. Input material: T cells isolated from PBMCs. The source of these receptors is a human donor in good health. The CDR3 runs from the conserved cysteine through the conserved F or W. The D gene is left open where the match is weak. Clone size is not always given. Where it is, it says once, few, many or a class for expanded clones.

cdr3_length	v_call	d_call	j_call	clone_size	cdr3_aa	cdr3_nt
16	TRBV4-1	TRBD1	TRBJ1-5	NA	CASSRSGQGYDQPQHF	TGCGCCAGCAGCCGGTCGGGACAGGGCTACGATCAGCCCCAGCATTTT
14	TRBV5-1	NA	TRBJ2-3	NA	CASSLGLGQDTQYF	TGCGCCAGCAGCTTGGGATTGGGGCAAGATACGCAGTATTTT
14	TRBV7-9	TRBD1	TRBJ2-7	NA	CASSITGTGYEQYF	TGTGCCAGCAGCATTACCGGGACAGGCTACGAGCAGTACTTC
21	TRBV10-2	TRBD1	TRBJ2-7	once	CASSESTHGGQGRYITYEQYF	TGCGCCAGCAGTGAGTCGACTCACGGGGGACAGGGACGATACATAACCTACGAGCAGTACTTC
15	TRBV28	NA	TRBJ1-3	NA	CASSLGSRSGNTIYF	TGTGCCAGCAGCTTGGGCTCCCGCTCTGGAAACACCATATATTTT
16	TRBV5-8	TRBD2	TRBJ2-2	NA	CASSDGLASNTGELFF	TGTGCCAGCAGCGATGGACTAGCCTCGAACACCGGGGAGCTGTTTTTT
16	TRBV5-1	TRBD1	TRBJ1-1	NA	CASSSSLETGITEAFF	TGCGCCAGCAGTTCATCCCTCGAGACAGGGATCACTGAAGCTTTCTTT
17	TRBV28	TRBD1	TRBJ2-5	NA	CASSLGQIYLYQETQYF	TGTGCCAGCAGTTTGGGACAGATTTACTTGTACCAAGAGACCCAGTACTTC
12	TRBV7-9	TRBD1	TRBJ2-1	NA	CASWDSYNEQFF	TGTGCCAGCTGGGACAGTTACAATGAGCAGTTCTTC
15	TRBV7-8	NA	TRBJ2-5	NA	CASSPLGQTRGTQYF	TGTGCCAGCAGCCCCTTGGGGCAGACTAGGGGGACCCAGTACTTC
14	TRBV9	TRBD1	TRBJ1-2	NA	CASSVGDRSYGYTF	TGTGCCAGCAGCGTAGGGGACAGGAGCTATGGCTACACCTTC
13	TRBV7-8	NA	TRBJ1-1	NA	CASSLDWSTEAFF	TGTGCCAGCAGCTTAGATTGGAGCACTGAAGCTTTCTTT
13	TRBV2	TRBD2	TRBJ2-7	NA	CASSTGTTYEQYF	TGTGCCAGCAGTACCGGGACTACCTACGAGCAGTACTTC
14	TRBV10-2	NA	TRBJ2-3	NA	CASSESRAPDTQYF	TGCGCCAGCAGTGAGTCGAGGGCTCCTGATACGCAGTATTTT
15	TRBV27	NA	TRBJ1-5	NA	CASSRRTETNQPQHF	TGTGCCAGCAGTAGACGGACTGAGACCAATCAGCCCCAGCATTTT
17	TRBV11-1	TRBD1	TRBJ2-2	NA	CASRGWLTGANTGELFF	TGTGCCAGCAGGGGGTGGTTGACAGGGGCGAACACCGGGGAGCTGTTTTTT
15	TRBV18	TRBD1	TRBJ1-2	NA	CASSPTEGQGEGYTF	TGTGCCAGCTCACCAACCGAGGGACAGGGGGAAGGCTACACCTTC
17	TRBV4-1	NA	TRBJ2-5	NA	CASRHLHKGSGQETQYF	TGCGCCAGCAGGCACCTTCACAAGGGTAGCGGACAAGAGACCCAGTACTTC
14	TRBV4-1	NA	TRBJ1-2	few	CASSHLLQVPGYTF	TGCGCCAGCAGCCACCTCCTACAGGTTCCTGGCTACACCTTC
17	TRBV27	TRBD2	TRBJ2-7	NA	CASSSTTPGRFAYEQYF	TGTGCCAGCAGTTCCACTACCCCCGGGAGGTTCGCCTACGAGCAGTACTTC
16	TRBV18	TRBD1	TRBJ2-5	NA	CASSPYGQGYQETQYF	TGTGCCAGCTCACCATACGGACAGGGGTACCAAGAGACCCAGTACTTC
15	TRBV4-1	NA	TRBJ2-7	NA	CASSQDEGEGYEQYF	TGCGCCAGCAGCCAAGATGAGGGGGAGGGCTACGAGCAGTACTTC
16	TRBV19	NA	TRBJ1-4	NA	CASSAQTGTLKEKLFF	TGTGCCAGTAGTGCCCAGACCGGGACATTAAAGGAAAAACTGTTTTTT
13	TRBV29-1	TRBD2	TRBJ2-7	few	CSVGRLAGYEQYF	TGCAGCGTGGGGAGGCTAGCGGGTTACGAGCAGTACTTC